This T cell receptor (beta chain) derives from a study of T-cell memory formation after mild COVID-19. Study-level results: The study found balanced CD4/CD8 in clones contracting day 15 to 85 and a CD4+ lean in later expanders. Certain responding clones were present in pre-infection memory, suggesting participation of cross-reactive memory. Whether day 37 second-wave clones are SARS-CoV-2-specific was not confirmed.

V shed 2 bases and J shed 9 bases, with 8 bases lying between them. CDR1 is MNHEY and CDR2 is SMNVEV in the germline V gene (reference sequence). This CDR3 has 12 residues. This clonotype was counted many times. The antigen is undetermined. cDNA libraries for TCR alpha and TCR beta, carrying sample barcodes and UMIs, came from 5'RACE with constant-segment primers. TCRdb redid the calling of the 5' RACE reads with MiXCR, one entry per CDR3 protein. The repertoire holds about 240,000 distinct CDR3 sequences, over 9% seen once, with 22% in the top ten. The chain links TRBV27 to TRBJ2-1, with TRBD1 as a possible D gene (6 bases). The sample taken for sequencing was PBMCs or a T cell subset sorted from them (not recorded which). The receptor was isolated from a man younger than 35 who had mild COVID-19 (a few samples of this study predate the infection). Cell type and time point are not known. CDR3 region: CASSLLGGEQFF. CDR3 DNA sequence: TGTGCCAGCAGTTTACTAGGGGGTGAGCAGTTCTTC.